These 20 T cell receptor beta chains were sequenced from one sample in a study of shared clonotypes between healthy human individuals. Repertoires were generated with immunoSEQ multiplex PCR, while TCRdb's copy carries only in-frame clones and drops some. The repertoire holds about 1.1 million clones, with approximately 80% as singletons. The sequencing sample was made of memory CD4+ T cells from PBMCs. Subset noted: CD45RA-negative fraction. All receptors come from a man aged 18 to 35 in good health. Some clones in this sample may be carry-over from other donors' samples.

As to this clone: This specimen includes other DNA sequences encoding the same CDR3. The V gene is TRBV7-8, the J gene TRBJ2-2, with D possibly matching TRBD1 (6 bases). Trimming removed 4 bases at V and 1 base at J, with 7 bases between. This CDR3 has 14 amino acids. CDR1 and CDR2 (germline): SGHVS, FQNEAQ. CDR3 nucleotide sequence: TGTGCCAGCAGCTCGGACAGGAACACCGGGGAGCTGTTTTTT. Amino acid sequence: CASSSDRNTGELFF.

The CDR3 here is CASSAAGGPHEQYF. The DNA of the CDR3 is TGTGCCAGTAGTGCTGCGGGAGGGCCCCACGAGCAGTACTTC. The chain carries TRBV19 and TRBJ2-7, with 9 bases identical to TRBD2. The CDR3 has 14 amino acids. Unmatched junction bases numbered 7, after V lost 5 bases and J lost 5 bases. Germline V CDR1 and CDR2: LNHDA, SQIVND (reference sequence).

The chain has TRBV7-3 and TRBJ2-7; the D is unclear. Germline CDR1 and CDR2: SGHTA and FQGTGA. CDR3 length: 13 residues. The ends were cut back, 4 bases at V and 7 bases at J, with 14 bases in the middle. CDR3 sequence (DNA): TGTGCCAGCAGCTCCACCCCCGGCGTGGAGCAGTACTTC. The encoded protein is CASSSTPGVEQYF.

The chain employs TRBV4-1 and TRBJ2-3, with 8 bases matching TRBD2. This CDR3 contains 15 residues. CDR1 and CDR2 from the germline V gene are MGHRA and YSYEKL. V shed 3 bases, J shed 4 bases, and the junction held 6 bases outside the gene matches. The CDR3 loop reads CASSQAGTRADTQYF. In DNA form, the CDR3 reads TGCGCCAGCAGCCAGGCCGGGACTAGGGCAGATACGCAGTATTTT.

The rearrangement joins TRBV9 to TRBJ1-4; D unresolved. V gave up 0 bases and J gave up 8 bases, with 14 bases separating them. The length of the CDR3 is 15 residues. The germline CDR1 and CDR2 sequences are SGDLS and YYNGEE. The CDR3 loop reads CASSVAAKGGEKLFF. The CDR3 coding sequence is TGTGCCAGCAGCGTAGCAGCTAAGGGTGGAGAAAAACTGTTTTTT.

This chain uses TRBV29-1 with TRBJ1-1; weak D call: TRBD1 (6 bases). CDR3 length: 15 residues. With 5 bases removed from V and 1 base from J, the gap between germline ends came to 17 bases. Germline CDR1 SQVTM, CDR2 ANQGSEA. The CDR3 sequence is CSVWGGRRTNTEAFF. The CDR3 region has the DNA TGCAGCGTTTGGGGGGGGCGCCGGACGAACACTGAAGCTTTCTTT. Using reference TRBV29-1 and TRBJ1-1 for the parts outside the CDR3, the full variable domain is SAVISQKPSRDICQRGTSLTIQCQVDSQVTMMFWYRQQPGQSLTLIATANQGSEATYESGFVIDKFPISRPNLTFSTLTVSNMSPEDSSIYLCSVWGGRRTNTEAFFGQGTRLTVV.

The V and J genes are TRBV7-9 and TRBJ2-5; 14 bases are a match to TRBD2. Germline V CDR1 and CDR2: SEHNR, FQNEAQ (reference sequence). This CDR3 is 18 amino acids long. With V trimmed by 1 base and J by 5 bases, 9 bases remained unmatched. The CDR3 DNA reads as TGTGCCAGCAGCTTAGGTGCGACTAGCGGGAGGGCCTCGGAGACCCAGTACTTC. It encodes CASSLGATSGRASETQYF.

J is TRBJ2-7 and V is TRBV13; TRBD2 aligns across 11 bases. V was clipped by 5 bases and J by 6 bases; unmatched bases: 6. Germline loops: CDR1 PRHDT, CDR2 FYEKMQ (reference sequence). The CDR3 contains 14 residues. The CDR3: CASSRPGTSGEQYF. The CDR3 coding sequence is TGTGCCAGCAGCCGACCCGGGACTAGCGGCGAGCAGTACTTC.

V is TRBV13 and J is TRBJ2-2; maybe TRBD1 (6 bases). Germline CDR1 and CDR2: PRHDT and FYEKMQ (reference sequence). This CDR3 is 14 amino acids long. The ends were cut back, 4 bases at V and 15 bases at J, with 21 bases in the middle. The DNA of the CDR3 is TGTGCCAGCAGCTCGCGGACAGTGATAGAGGGGTTGTTTTTT. Translation gives CASSSRTVIEGLFF.

This chain uses TRBV5-1 with TRBJ2-7; D might be TRBD1 or TRBD2, each matching 5 bases. CDR3 length: 14 amino acids. CDR1 SGHRS and CDR2 YFSETQ come from the germline V gene. Between the trimmed V and J ends, which lost 5 bases and 0 bases, there was a span of 12 bases. CDR3 bases: TGCGCCAGCAGGGTCTGGGGGAGCTCCTACGAGCAGTACTTC. As protein: CASRVWGSSYEQYF.

The chain carries TRBV5-4 and TRBJ1-2; 10 nucleotides line up with TRBD1. Germline CDR1 SGHNT, CDR2 YYREEE (reference sequence). The CDR3 sequence is 13 residues long. Trimming took 4 bases from V and 9 from J; bases not matched to a gene: 6. CDR3 sequence: CASSTTGGRRYTF. CDR3 in DNA: TGTGCCAGCAGCACGACAGGGGGCAGACGCTACACCTTC. Complete variable domain (other parts from reference TRBV5-4 and TRBJ1-2): ETGVTQSPTHLIKTRGQQVTLRCSSQSGHNTVSWYQQALGQGPQFIFQYYREEENGRGNFPPRFSGLQFPNYSSELNVNALELDDSALYLCASSTTGGRRYTFGSGTRLTVV.

The chain couples TRBV5-1 to TRBJ1-2; tentatively, D is TRBD1 (5 bases). The CDR3 contains 15 residues. The V end was cut by 0 bases, the J end by 2 bases, with 11 bases between. Germline CDR1 is SGHRS and CDR2 is YFSETQ. DNA for the CDR3: TGCGCCAGCAGCTTGGCTTCGGGGACGAACTATGGCTACACCTTC. This translates into CASSLASGTNYGYTF.

The chain carries TRBV5-8 and TRBJ1-5; D is possibly TRBD1 (6 bases). CDR1 and CDR2 from the germline V gene are SGHTS and YDEGEE. Trimming cost V 2 bases and J 8 bases, with 17 bases left between them. The CDR3 length is 15 residues. The CDR3 sequence: CASSFGQTIREPQHF. In nucleotides, the CDR3 is TGTGCCAGCAGCTTTGGACAGACAATCAGGGAGCCCCAGCATTTT.

As regards this clone: Within the sample, other DNA sequences also encode this same CDR3. The CDR3 DNA follows: TGTGCCAGTAGTAAGACTAGCGGGGCGCTGGGTGGGCGCGAGCAGTACTTC. Protein: CASSKTSGALGGREQYF. This chain joins TRBV27 and TRBJ2-7; 11 nucleotides line up with TRBD2. Germline assignment: CDR1 MNHEY and CDR2 SMNVEV (reference sequence). After removal of 9 bases from V and 6 bases from J, the junction contained 19 bases not matched to a gene. The CDR3 spans 17 residues.

J is TRBJ1-4 and V is TRBV5-1; no clear D gene. Germline V gene data show CDR1 as SGHRS and CDR2 as YFSETQ. This CDR3 contains 16 residues. The V end was cut by 3 bases, the J end by 0 bases, with 12 bases between. CDR3 bases: TGCGCCAGCAGCTCTGGGCTGGTCTCAACTAATGAAAAACTGTTTTTT. It codes for CASSSGLVSTNEKLFF.

The rearrangement links TRBV7-3 to TRBJ1-2, with TRBD1 matching over 7 bases. The CDR3 contains 16 residues. J was trimmed by 8 bases and V by 1 base; bases with no gene match: 13. Germline lookup yields CDR1 SGHTA and CDR2 FQGTGA. CDR3 protein: CASSLRNQPGQDGYTF. The CDR3 DNA sequence: TGTGCCAGCAGCTTAAGAAACCAACCCGGACAGGACGGCTACACCTTC.

This chain joins TRBV28 and TRBJ2-7; 7 nucleotides line up with TRBD1. This CDR3 comprises 14 residues. Germline CDR1 MDHEN, CDR2 SYDVKM. The J segment lost 2 bases and the V segment lost 4 bases, leaving 5 bases of the junction unmatched. This chain's CDR3 is CASSYRQGAYEQYF. The CDR3 region has the DNA TGTGCCAGCAGTTATCGACAGGGAGCCTACGAGCAGTACTTC.

The chain uses TRBV28 and TRBJ2-6; possible D gene TRBD2, 6 bases. This CDR3 contains 15 residues. CDR1 and CDR2 (germline): MDHEN, SYDVKM. V was clipped by 8 bases and J by 2 bases, with 13 bases between them. DNA for the CDR3: TGTGCCAGCTACAACGGCGGGGCTGGGGCCAACGTCCTGACTTTC. It encodes CASYNGGAGANVLTF.

The chain is built from TRBV11-2 and TRBJ2-7, with 7 bases that match TRBD1. Germline lookup yields CDR1 SGHAT and CDR2 FQNNGV. V shed 5 bases and J 3 bases; nucleotides not matched to a gene: 4. CDR3 length equals 13 residues. The CDR3 bases are TGTGCCAGCAGCCCAAGACAGGGCTACGAGCAGTACTTC. Encoded protein: CASSPRQGYEQYF. The whole variable domain, remainder taken from reference TRBV11-2 and TRBJ2-7, is EAGVAQSPRYKIIEKRQSVAFWCNPISGHATLYWYQQILGQGPKLLIQFQNNGVVDDSQLPKDRFSAERLKGVDSTLKIQPAKLEDSAVYLCASSPRQGYEQYFGPGTRLTVT.

This chain connects TRBV6-1 to TRBJ2-5, with 12 bases identical to TRBD2. V gave up 3 bases and J gave up 5 bases; unmatched junction bases: 13. This CDR3 has 18 amino acids. Germline V gene data show CDR1 as MNHNS and CDR2 as SASEGT. CDR3 coding DNA: TGTGCCAGCAGTGATGGGACTAGCGGGCGCAGGGTCAGGGAGACCCAGTACTTC. This codes for CASSDGTSGRRVRETQYF.